This T cell receptor (beta chain) is from a study of PD-1 blockade in classical Hodgkin lymphoma. Study findings and constraints: In newly diagnosed patients, baseline TCR diversity was reportedly below that of healthy donors.

Time point described: newly diagnosed, previously untreated cHL patient sample. Isolation of CD4+ T cells from thawed PBMCs was performed by magnetic negative selection. Sequenced by immunoSEQ multiplex PCR; TCRdb stores in-frame clones only, minus some. The data contain 25,000 to 35,000 clones, about 88% of them singletons. As for this clone: Its antigen is undetermined.

Germline V gene data show CDR1 as SGHNT and CDR2 as YYREEE (reference sequence). The V gene lost 6 bases and the J gene lost 0 bases, with 5 bases spanning the gap. This CDR3 spans 12 amino acids. The receptor was derived from a human donor with classical Hodgkin lymphoma. Sequencing was carried out using CD4+ T cells from blood. This chain joins TRBV5-4 and TRBJ2-3; no clear D. CDR3 protein: CASTGSTDTQYF. CDR3 nucleotide sequence: TGTGCCAGCACCGGGAGCACAGATACGCAGTATTTT. The full variable domain, its missing parts supplied by reference TRBV5-4 and TRBJ2-3, is ETGVTQSPTHLIKTRGQQVTLRCSSQSGHNTVSWYQQALGQGPQFIFQYYREEENGRGNFPPRFSGLQFPNYSSELNVNALELDDSALYLCASTGSTDTQYFGPGTRLTVL.